The clone carrying this T cell receptor (beta chain) was observed a few times. Time point defined: pre-treatment sample, taken before nivolumab and TIL therapy. This sample is drawn from a study of TIL therapy for anti-PD-1-resistant metastatic lung cancer. Background on the study: Patients then received nivolumab; progressors got lymphodepletion, TIL and IL-2.

CDR1 and CDR2 from the germline V gene are MDHEN and SYDVKM. The V and J ends lost 6 bases and 0 bases respectively, with 2 bases between them. CDR3 size: 11 residues. The libraries were made with immunoSEQ v3. Repertoires were generated with immunoSEQ multiplex PCR, while TCRdb's copy carries only in-frame clones and drops some. The sample records tens of thousands of clones, under 75% being singletons. This rearrangement joins TRBV28 to TRBJ1-1; D gene ambiguous. The sequence derives from a person aged 25-79 years with non-small cell lung cancer. Sample: blood, taken at baseline. In DNA form, the CDR3 reads TGTGCCAGCAGAATGAACACTGAAGCTTTCTTT. It yields the protein CASRMNTEAFF. The entire variable domain, with the rest obtained from reference TRBV28 and TRBJ1-1, is as follows: DVKVTQSSRYLVKRTGEKVFLECVQDMDHENMFWYRQDPGLGLRLIYFSYDVKMKEKGDIPEGYSVSREKKERFSLILESASTNQTSMYLCASRMNTEAFFGQGTRLTVV.